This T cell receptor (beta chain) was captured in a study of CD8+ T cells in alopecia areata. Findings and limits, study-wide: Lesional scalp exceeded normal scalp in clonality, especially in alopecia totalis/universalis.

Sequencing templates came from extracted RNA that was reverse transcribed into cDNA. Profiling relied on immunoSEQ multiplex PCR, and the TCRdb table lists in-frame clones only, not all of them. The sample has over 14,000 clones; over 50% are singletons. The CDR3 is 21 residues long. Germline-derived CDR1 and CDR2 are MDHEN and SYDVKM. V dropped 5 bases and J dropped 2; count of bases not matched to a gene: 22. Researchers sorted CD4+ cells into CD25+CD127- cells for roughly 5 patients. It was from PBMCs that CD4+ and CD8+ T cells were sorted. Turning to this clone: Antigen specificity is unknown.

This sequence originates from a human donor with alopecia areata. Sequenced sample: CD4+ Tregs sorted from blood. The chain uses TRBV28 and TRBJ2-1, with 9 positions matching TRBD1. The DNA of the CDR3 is TGTGCCAGCAGTCCGCGCCGTTACCGGGACAGGGAAATTCGGACCTACAATGAGCAGTTCTTC. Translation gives CASSPRRYRDREIRTYNEQFF.